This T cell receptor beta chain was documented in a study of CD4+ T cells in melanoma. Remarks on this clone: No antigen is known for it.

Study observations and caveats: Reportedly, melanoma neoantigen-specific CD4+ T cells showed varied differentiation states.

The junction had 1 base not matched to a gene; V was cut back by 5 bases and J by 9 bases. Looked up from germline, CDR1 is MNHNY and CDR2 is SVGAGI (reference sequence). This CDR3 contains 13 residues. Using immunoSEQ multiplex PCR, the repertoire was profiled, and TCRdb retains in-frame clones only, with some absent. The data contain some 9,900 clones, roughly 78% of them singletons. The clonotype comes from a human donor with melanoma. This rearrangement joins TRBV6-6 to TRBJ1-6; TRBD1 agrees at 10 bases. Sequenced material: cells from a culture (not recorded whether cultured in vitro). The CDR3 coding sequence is TGTGCCAGCAGTGACAGGGGGCTTTCACCCCTCCACTTT. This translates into CASSDRGLSPLHF.